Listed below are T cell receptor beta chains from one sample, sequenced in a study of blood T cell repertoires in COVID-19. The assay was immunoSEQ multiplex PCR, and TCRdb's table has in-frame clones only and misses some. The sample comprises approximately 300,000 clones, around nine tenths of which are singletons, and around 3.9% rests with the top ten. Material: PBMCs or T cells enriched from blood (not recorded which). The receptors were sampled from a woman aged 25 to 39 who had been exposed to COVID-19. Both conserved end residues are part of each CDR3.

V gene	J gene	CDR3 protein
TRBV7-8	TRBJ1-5	CASSPFVGGGNQPQHF
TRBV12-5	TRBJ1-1	CASGSGQGANTEAFF
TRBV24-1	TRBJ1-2	CATSDWDRDYGYTF
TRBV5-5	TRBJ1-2	CASSLGRDRGVNRNYGYTF
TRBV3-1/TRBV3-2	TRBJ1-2	CASSPGQGVYGYTF
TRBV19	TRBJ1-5	CASSIRQSNQPQHF
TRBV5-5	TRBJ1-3	CASSWGQTSSGNTIYF
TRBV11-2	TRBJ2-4	CASSPRQGAPLNIQYF
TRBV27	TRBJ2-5	CASKQIELETQYF
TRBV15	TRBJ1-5	CATSRDGTTVSNQPQHF
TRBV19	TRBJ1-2	CASLRGQGANYGYTF
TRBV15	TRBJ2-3	CATSRFGQGESTDTQYF
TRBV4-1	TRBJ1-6	CASSQVAGIKSPLHF
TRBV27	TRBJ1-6	CASRTKPGQSNSPLHF
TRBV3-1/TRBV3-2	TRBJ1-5	CASSQEISTGRNQPQHF
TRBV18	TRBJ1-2	CASSPDGAFDYGYTF
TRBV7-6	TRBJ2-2	CASSGYRTVRSTGELFF
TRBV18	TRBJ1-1	CASSPVPQGVNTEAFF
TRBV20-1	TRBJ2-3	CSASWDRGRVGTDTQYF
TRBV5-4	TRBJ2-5	CASSPGLAMGETQYF
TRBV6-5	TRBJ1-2	CASSYVPRSVYGYTF
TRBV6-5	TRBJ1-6	CASQWAGPDNSPLHF
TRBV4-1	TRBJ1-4	CASSHTPGTGVSVRPTEKLFF
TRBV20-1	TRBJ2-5	CSAPLETQYF
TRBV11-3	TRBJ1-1	CASSPSGGPNTEAFF
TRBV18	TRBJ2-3	CASSSPLAGPTTDTQYF
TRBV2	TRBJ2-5	CASSDRDQETQYF
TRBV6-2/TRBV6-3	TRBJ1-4	CASSYMPANEKLFF
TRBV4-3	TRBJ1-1	CASSLEGGHTEAFF
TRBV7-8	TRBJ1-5	CASSRDRVREEPQHF
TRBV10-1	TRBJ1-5	CASSPRQGADQPQHF
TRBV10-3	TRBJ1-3	CAISESPGQGGSGNTIYF
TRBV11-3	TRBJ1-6	CASRDRASPLHF
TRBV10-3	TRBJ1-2	CAITQGAGYGYTF
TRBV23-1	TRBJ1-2	CASSQKCVAGEDNNYGYTF
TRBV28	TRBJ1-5	CASRFFGTGAAGPQHF
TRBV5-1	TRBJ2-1	CASSETFPSSYNEQFF
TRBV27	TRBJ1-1	CASTGHNTEAFF
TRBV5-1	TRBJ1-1	CASSLLGSLGANTEAFF
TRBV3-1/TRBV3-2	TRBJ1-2	CASSQAGQAIYGYTF
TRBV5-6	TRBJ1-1	CASTPGGRPDTEAFF
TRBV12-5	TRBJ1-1	CASGQGFGTEAFF
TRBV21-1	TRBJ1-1	CASSKVWVPGPSDAEAFF
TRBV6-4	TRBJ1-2	CASSDRNRGDADGYTF
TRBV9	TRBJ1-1	CASKAPPGGITEAFF
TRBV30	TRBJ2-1	CAWSDPGRGGVYEQFF
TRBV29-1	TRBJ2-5	CSVEARGGETQYF
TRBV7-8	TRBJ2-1	CASSTFGGASHNEQFF
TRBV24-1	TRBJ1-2	CATSDFTGNGYTF
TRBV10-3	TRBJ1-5	CAINDRPNQPQHF
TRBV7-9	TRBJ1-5	CASSFTGGLGNQPQHF
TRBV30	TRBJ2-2	CAWSVRWRGLTGELFF
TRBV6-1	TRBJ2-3	CASSERGTNTDTQYF
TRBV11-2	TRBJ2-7	CASSSDSYSYEQYF
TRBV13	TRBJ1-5	CASSLNSPGIPIYSNQPQHF
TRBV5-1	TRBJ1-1	CASSPGQGRGTEAFF